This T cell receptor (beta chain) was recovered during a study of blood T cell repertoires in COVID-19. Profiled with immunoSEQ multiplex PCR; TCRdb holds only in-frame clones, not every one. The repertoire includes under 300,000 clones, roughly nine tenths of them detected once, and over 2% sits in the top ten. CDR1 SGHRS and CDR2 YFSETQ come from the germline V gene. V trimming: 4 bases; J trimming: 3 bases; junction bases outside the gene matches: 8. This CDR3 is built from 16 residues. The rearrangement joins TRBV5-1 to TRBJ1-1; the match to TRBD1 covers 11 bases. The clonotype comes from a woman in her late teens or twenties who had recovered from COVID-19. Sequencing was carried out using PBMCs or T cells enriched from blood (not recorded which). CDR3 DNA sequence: TGCGCCAGCAGCGGAGGACAGGGGGCGTTGGACACTGAAGCTTTCTTT. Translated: CASSGGQGALDTEAFF.